Below are 14 T cell receptor beta chains sequenced from a single sample in a study of technical replicates of blood from four donors. Libraries were prepared by immunoSEQ multiplex PCR; TCRdb keeps only in-frame clonotypes and omits some of them. The data show under 100,000 clones, with nearly 97% seen just once and 0.23% held by the top ten. The sample taken for sequencing was T cells isolated from PBMCs. Receptor source: a human donor in good health.

This chain connects TRBV2 to TRBJ1-2; TRBD1 matches at 7 bases. CDR3 length: 14 residues. V lost 4 bases, J lost 4 bases, and 6 bases stayed unmatched. CDR1 SNHLY and CDR2 FYNNEI come from the germline V gene. The CDR3, as DNA: TGTGCCAGCAGTGGTACAGGGGCGGTCTATGGCTACACCTTC. This sequence encodes CASSGTGAVYGYTF.

This chain links TRBV19 with TRBJ2-1, with 7 bases lining up with TRBD2. Germline trimming cut 5 bases from V and 0 bases from J; bases unmatched to any gene: 7. The length of the CDR3 is 16 residues. CDR1 and CDR2 (germline): LNHDA, SQIVND (reference sequence). The CDR3 DNA is TGTGCCAGTAGTGTTCTATCTAGCGGCTCCTACAATGAGCAGTTCTTC. Protein sequence: CASSVLSSGSYNEQFF.

The CDR3 loop is CASSPGQGVNTIYF. CDR3 nucleotide sequence: TGCGCCAGCAGTCCGGGACAGGGGGTAAACACCATATATTTT. The V call is TRBV5-1, the J call TRBJ1-3, with 11 bases fitting TRBD1. V shed 5 bases, J shed 6 bases, and the junction held 4 bases outside the gene matches. CDR3 length equals 14 residues. Per germline, CDR1 SGHRS and CDR2 YFSETQ. The complete variable domain, with remaining parts taken from reference TRBV5-1 and TRBJ1-3, reads KAGVTQTPRYLIKTRGQQVTLSCSPISGHRSVSWYQQTPGQGLQFLFEYFSETQRNKGNFPGRFSGRQFSNSRSEMNVSTLELGDSALYLCASSPGQGVNTIYFGEGSWLTVV.

The chain couples TRBV16 to TRBJ1-5; possible D gene TRBD1, 6 bases. There are 15 residues in the CDR3. With 2 bases removed from V and 7 bases from J, the gap between germline ends came to 15 bases. The germline gives CDR1 KGHSY, CDR2 FQNENV. CDR3 amino acids: CASSQDIGTLQPQHF. The CDR3 region has the DNA TGTGCCAGCAGCCAAGATATAGGGACATTACAGCCCCAGCATTTT.

V gene TRBV14 combines with J gene TRBJ2-7; TRBD2 is a possible D gene (7 bases). Trimming took off 1 base at V and 2 bases at J, with 12 bases between the two ends. Germline V gives CDR1 SGHDN, CDR2 FVKESK. This CDR3 is built from 15 residues. The CDR3, as DNA: TGTGCCAGCAGCCAAGTTGGGGGGGCACCCTACGAGCAGTACTTC. It yields the protein CASSQVGGAPYEQYF.

The sample holds one count of this clone. This chain joins TRBV6-1 and TRBJ1-4; 8 bases are shared with TRBD1. CDR1 is MNHNS and CDR2 is SASEGT in the germline V gene. V lost 2 bases to trimming and J lost 10 bases; unmatched junction nucleotides: 12. CDR3 length: 16 residues. The CDR3 DNA reads TGTGCCAGCAGTGAACTCCAGGGGGCGAGTGATGGAAAACTGTTTTTT. Its translation is CASSELQGASDGKLFF.

The J gene is TRBJ1-2, the V gene TRBV2, with D possibly TRBD1 on 6 matching bases. The CDR3 consists of 15 residues. Germline lookup yields CDR1 SNHLY and CDR2 FYNNEI. The V and J ends lost 5 bases and 4 bases respectively, with 17 bases between them. The CDR3 sequence is CASSLDRQAIYGYTF. In DNA, the CDR3 is TGTGCCAGCAGTCTGGACCGACAGGCCATCTATGGCTACACCTTC.

The gene calls are TRBV4-1 and TRBJ1-5, with 11 bases aligning to TRBD1. V lost 2 bases, J lost 0 bases, and 9 bases stayed unmatched. The V gene's germline CDR1 is MGHRA and CDR2 YSYEKL. This CDR3 comprises 19 residues. The CDR3 nucleotides are TGCGCCAGCAGCCAACTGACCGGGACAGGGGGGTATAGCAATCAGCCCCAGCATTTT. It is translated as CASSQLTGTGGYSNQPQHF.

This sequence joins TRBV18 and TRBJ2-5; 11 nucleotides agree with TRBD2. Losses at the gene ends were 3 bases for V and 5 bases for J; bases not matched to a gene: 14. CDR1 KGHSH and CDR2 LQKENI come from the germline V gene. This CDR3 contains 18 residues. The CDR3 protein is CASSPRLAGGQSAETQYF. The CDR3 coding sequence is TGTGCCAGCTCACCGCGCCTAGCGGGAGGCCAATCTGCGGAGACCCAGTACTTC.

This chain links TRBV5-1 with TRBJ2-6, with TRBD1 matching 8 bases. This CDR3 has 20 residues. Germline V gives CDR1 SGHRS, CDR2 YFSETQ. V lost 2 bases and J lost 0; bases outside the gene matches: 13. Here the CDR3 reads CASSFFPAGQASSGANVLTF. The CDR3 region has the DNA TGCGCCAGCAGCTTTTTCCCCGCGGGACAGGCTAGCTCTGGGGCCAACGTCCTGACTTTC. The full variable domain, with the rest looked up from reference TRBV5-1 and TRBJ2-6, is KAGVTQTPRYLIKTRGQQVTLSCSPISGHRSVSWYQQTPGQGLQFLFEYFSETQRNKGNFPGRFSGRQFSNSRSEMNVSTLELGDSALYLCASSFFPAGQASSGANVLTFGAGSRLTVL.

The rearrangement uses TRBV6-5 and TRBJ1-5, with D possibly matching TRBD1 (6 bases). CDR1 and CDR2 (germline): MNHEY, SVGAGI. This CDR3 region has 15 residues. V gave up 2 bases and J gave up 2 bases, with 10 bases separating them. Written as DNA, the CDR3 is TGTGCCAGCAGTTACGAAGGGGGTCGCAATCAGCCCCAGCATTTT. Protein: CASSYEGGRNQPQHF.

The chain joins TRBV6-5 to TRBJ2-1; D unresolved. CDR3 size: 16 residues. Looked up from germline, CDR1 is MNHEY and CDR2 is SVGAGI. V lost 0 bases to trimming and J lost 6 bases, with 15 bases between them. CDR3 protein: CASSYSRYPTPNEQFF. The CDR3 coding sequence is TGTGCCAGCAGTTACTCGAGATATCCTACCCCCAATGAGCAGTTCTTC.

The rearrangement links TRBV11-2 to TRBJ2-7; possibly TRBD1 for D (6 bases). The CDR3 extends over 13 amino acids. Germline CDR1 and CDR2: SGHAT and FQNNGV. V lost 5 bases, J lost 3 bases, and 11 bases lay in between. CDR3 amino acids: CASSLFRGYEQYF. CDR3 nucleotides: TGTGCCAGCAGCCTATTCAGGGGCTACGAGCAGTACTTC.

This sequence joins TRBV5-4 and TRBJ2-7, with 7 bases matching TRBD2. This CDR3 region has 15 residues. CDR1 is SGHNT, CDR2 YYREEE, per germline (reference sequence). Trimming removed 0 bases from V and 4 bases from J; junction bases left unmatched: 7. CDR3 region: CASSLVAGAYYEQYF. The CDR3 DNA reads as TGTGCCAGCAGCTTGGTGGCGGGAGCGTATTACGAGCAGTACTTC.